Following are 3 T cell receptor beta chains from one sample sequenced in a study of shared clonotypes between healthy human individuals. The data were produced by immunoSEQ multiplex PCR, yet TCRdb's version contains in-frame clones alone and is incomplete. The sample records about 2.2 million clones, roughly 91% being singletons. Terminally differentiated effector memory CD45RA+ cells were excluded from the naive CD8 cells, which were CD45RO-negative and positively selected for CCR7. Specimen: naive CD8+ T cells from PBMCs. These receptors were taken from a man aged 18 to 30 in good health. Some clones in this sample may be carry-over from other donors' samples.

The chain couples TRBV4-1 to TRBJ2-1, with 7 bases aligning to TRBD2. Unmatched junction bases numbered 8, after V lost 5 bases and J lost 7 bases. This CDR3 contains 14 residues. Germline values: CDR1 MGHRA, CDR2 YSYEKL. In DNA, the CDR3 is TGCGCCAGCAGCTTCACGGGACTATCGAATGAGCAGTTCTTC. Its translation is CASSFTGLSNEQFF.

Here the CDR3 reads CASSQDIRTNQPQHF. In DNA form, the CDR3 reads TGCGCCAGCAGCCAAGATATCCGAACCAATCAGCCCCAGCATTTT. The chain combines TRBV4-1 with TRBJ1-5; D ambiguous. Germline CDR1 and CDR2: MGHRA and YSYEKL. V gave up 0 bases and J gave up 3 bases, with 9 bases separating them. This CDR3 has 15 amino acids.

V gene TRBV29-1 combines with J gene TRBJ2-1; D perhaps matches TRBD2 (5 bases). Trimming removed 7 bases at V and 7 bases at J, with 14 bases between. The CDR3 is 12 residues long. CDR1 and CDR2 from the germline V gene are SQVTM and ANQGSEA. The CDR3 here is CSAEATGNEQFF. CDR3 coding DNA: TGCAGCGCCGAGGCGACGGGAAATGAGCAGTTCTTC.